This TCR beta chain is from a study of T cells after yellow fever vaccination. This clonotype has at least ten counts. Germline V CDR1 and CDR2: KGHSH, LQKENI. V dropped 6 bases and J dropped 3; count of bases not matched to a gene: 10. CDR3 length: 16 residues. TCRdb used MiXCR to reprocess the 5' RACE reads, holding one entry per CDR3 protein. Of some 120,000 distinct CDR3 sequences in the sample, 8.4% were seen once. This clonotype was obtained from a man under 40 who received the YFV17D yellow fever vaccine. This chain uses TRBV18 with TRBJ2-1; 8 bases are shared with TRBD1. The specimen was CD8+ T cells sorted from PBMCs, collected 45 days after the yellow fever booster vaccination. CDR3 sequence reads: CASSLRTGKNYNEQFF. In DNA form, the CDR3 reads TGTGCCAGCTCCCTCCGGACAGGGAAAAACTACAATGAGCAGTTCTTC.